This passage covers 5 T cell receptor beta chains from one sample sequenced in a study of T cell repertoires in cytomegalovirus infection. TCRdb reanalysed the reads using MiXCR and keeps one entry per CDR3 protein. The table has 680,000 or so distinct CDR3 sequences, about 30% seen once; the top ten hold roughly 20%. No antigen has been assigned to these receptors. The source was cultured PBMCs, collected from culture after CMV antigen stimulation. The origin of the receptors is a human donor in good health (CMV status not recorded). Some clones in this sample may be carry-over from other donors' samples.

V is TRBV20-1 and J is TRBJ2-7; D remains ambiguous. Trimming left V 2 bases short and J 5 bases short, with 4 bases between. The CDR3 length is 10 residues. Germline lookup yields CDR1 DFQATT and CDR2 SNEGSKA (reference sequence). The CDR3 protein is CSARRDEQYF. Here the CDR3 DNA reads TGCAGTGCTAGAAGGGACGAGCAGTACTTC.

This clonotype was found many times. The J gene is TRBJ2-5, the V gene TRBV12-5; the D gene could be TRBD1 or TRBD2 (5 bases each). The CDR3 is 13 residues long. The V gene lost 7 bases and the J gene lost 5 bases, with 14 bases spanning the gap. Looked up from germline, CDR1 is LGHNT and CDR2 is FRNRAP. CDR3 in DNA: TGTGCTAGTGCCTACGGGACGGAGGAGACCCAGTACTTC. Its translation is CASAYGTEETQYF.

The table lists this clonotype with a few counts. V is TRBV2 and J is TRBJ1-6; 10 nucleotides match TRBD1. The germline V gene encodes CDR1 SNHLY and CDR2 FYNNEI. This CDR3 contains 17 residues. The ends lost 7 bases at V and 7 bases at J; junction bases unmatched: 13. CDR3 sequence (DNA): TGTGCCAGCATCAAAGCGAGGGACAGGGGTGGCAATTCACCCCTCCACTTT. This codes for CASIKARDRGGNSPLHF.

In this sample, this clonotype turned up a few times. This chain connects TRBV4-1 to TRBJ2-1; 10 bases match TRBD2. J was trimmed by 10 bases and V by 0 bases; bases with no gene match: 9. This CDR3 has 16 residues. The germline V gene encodes CDR1 MGHRA and CDR2 YSYEKL. The CDR3 here is CASSQDQGSGGVEQFF. In nucleotides, the CDR3 is TGCGCCAGCAGCCAAGATCAGGGGAGCGGGGGGGTCGAGCAGTTCTTC.

The CDR3 sequence: CASTLTGTPTYEQYF. The CDR3 DNA follows: TGTGCCAGCACCCTAACTGGGACACCCACCTACGAGCAGTACTTC. V usage is TRBV7-2 and J usage is TRBJ2-7, with a tentative D call TRBD1 (6 bases). Germline V gene data show CDR1 as SGHTA and CDR2 as FQGNSA. The ends were cut back, 7 bases at V and 2 bases at J, with 18 bases in the middle. The CDR3 is made up of 15 amino acids.